These T cell receptor beta chains were read from a single sample in a study of chemoradiotherapy in HPV16-positive cancers. The assay was immunoSEQ multiplex PCR, and TCRdb's table has in-frame clones only and misses some. The data show over 20,000 clones, more than 85% seen once. Sequencing was performed on blood, taken from a patient who underwent chemoradiotherapy. Receptor source: a human donor with HPV-associated anogenital cancer. Both conserved end residues are part of each CDR3. A D gene is named only where the DNA matches it firmly.

CDR3aa: CASSLGRLNTGELFF; CDR3nt: TGTGCCAGCAGCTTGGGACGGTTGAACACCGGGGAGCTGTTTTTT; d_gene: .; j_gene: TRBJ2-2; v_gene: TRBV7-3
CDR3aa: CASSQEVGVPPTDTQYF; CDR3nt: TGCGCCAGCAGCCAAGAAGTGGGGGTCCCACCCACAGATACGCAGTATTTT; d_gene: .; j_gene: TRBJ2-3; v_gene: TRBV4-3
CDR3aa: CASSPAGHLDIQYF; CDR3nt: TGTGCCAGCAGCCCGGCCGGACATCTAGACATTCAGTACTTC; d_gene: .; j_gene: TRBJ2-4; v_gene: TRBV5-4
CDR3aa: CASSSPGGRSPLHF; CDR3nt: TGTGCCAGCAGTTCCCCTGGGGGACGATCACCCCTCCACTTT; d_gene: .; j_gene: TRBJ1-6; v_gene: TRBV27
CDR3aa: CASRGDASGNTIYF; CDR3nt: TGTGCCAGCAGAGGGGATGCCTCTGGAAACACCATATATTTT; d_gene: .; j_gene: TRBJ1-3; v_gene: TRBV27
CDR3aa: CASSSDSKNIQYF; CDR3nt: TGCGCCAGCAGCTCCGACAGCAAAAACATTCAGTACTTC; d_gene: .; j_gene: TRBJ2-4; v_gene: TRBV5-1
CDR3aa: CASTNAGTINNEQFF; CDR3nt: TGTGCCAGCACAAACGCCGGGACTATCAACAATGAGCAGTTCTTC; d_gene: TRBD2; j_gene: TRBJ2-1; v_gene: TRBV27
CDR3aa: CASSLGGRLTDTQYF; CDR3nt: TGTGCCAGCAGCTTGGGCGGGAGATTAACAGATACGCAGTATTTT; d_gene: TRBD2; j_gene: TRBJ2-3; v_gene: TRBV7-2
CDR3aa: CASSFGGPGTDTQYF; CDR3nt: TGTGCCAGCAGCTTCGGAGGGCCCGGGACAGATACGCAGTATTTT; d_gene: .; j_gene: TRBJ2-3; v_gene: TRBV5-4
CDR3aa: CASRTTGGINEQYF; CDR3nt: TGTGCCAGCAGAACCACAGGGGGGATCAACGAGCAGTACTTC; d_gene: TRBD1; j_gene: TRBJ2-7; v_gene: TRBV13
CDR3aa: CASSSARASLMEGYTF; CDR3nt: TGTGCCAGCAGCTCCGCACGGGCGTCCTTAATGGAAGGCTACACCTTC; d_gene: .; j_gene: TRBJ1-2; v_gene: TRBV7-9
CDR3aa: CASSLVTGEFGTQYF; CDR3nt: TGTGCCAGCAGCTTAGTGACGGGAGAATTCGGGACCCAGTACTTC; d_gene: .; j_gene: TRBJ2-5; v_gene: TRBV7-2
CDR3aa: CASSPPRGASYEQYF; CDR3nt: TGTGCCAGCTCACCACCGAGGGGGGCAAGCTACGAGCAGTACTTC; d_gene: .; j_gene: TRBJ2-7; v_gene: TRBV18
CDR3aa: CASSEPDRLGNEKLFF; CDR3nt: TGTGCCAGCAGTGAGCCCGACAGGCTGGGCAATGAAAAACTGTTTTTT; d_gene: .; j_gene: TRBJ1-4; v_gene: TRBV25-1
CDR3aa: CASSQRREYEQYF; CDR3nt: TGTGCCAGCAGCCAAAGGCGGGAGTACGAGCAGTACTTC; d_gene: TRBD2; j_gene: TRBJ2-7; v_gene: TRBV4-2
CDR3aa: CASSGTGPSYNEQFF; CDR3nt: TGTGCCAGCAGCGGGACAGGGCCCTCCTACAATGAGCAGTTCTTC; d_gene: TRBD1; j_gene: TRBJ2-1; v_gene: TRBV9
CDR3aa: CASSPTSGGAYEQFF; CDR3nt: TGTGCCAGCAGTCCTACTAGCGGGGGGGCTTATGAGCAGTTCTTC; d_gene: TRBD2; j_gene: TRBJ2-1; v_gene: TRBV9
CDR3aa: CASIGPNTGELFF; CDR3nt: TGTGCCAGCATTGGACCCAACACCGGGGAGCTGTTTTTT; d_gene: .; j_gene: TRBJ2-2; v_gene: TRBV28
CDR3aa: CASSRDLTGGPGYTF; CDR3nt: TGTGCCAGCAGCCGCGACTTGACAGGGGGACCTGGCTACACCTTC; d_gene: TRBD1; j_gene: TRBJ1-2; v_gene: TRBV6-5
CDR3aa: CASSLSGYNEQFF; CDR3nt: TGTGCCAGCAGCCTGAGCGGGTACAATGAGCAGTTCTTC; d_gene: .; j_gene: TRBJ2-1; v_gene: TRBV7-3